This T cell receptor (beta chain) was captured in a study of blood T cell repertoires in COVID-19. Profiling relied on immunoSEQ multiplex PCR, and the TCRdb table lists in-frame clones only, not all of them. The table shows about 270,000 clones, with 70% to 90% occurring only once. Material for sequencing was peripheral blood. This receptor was identified in a woman in her thirties with COVID-19, enrolled during active disease.

The CDR3 sequence is CARNWTGNQPQHF. The CDR3 DNA reads as TGTGCCAGAAACTGGACAGGCAATCAGCCCCAGCATTTT. This chain uses TRBV19 with TRBJ1-5; maybe TRBD1 (6 bases). The V gene's germline CDR1 is LNHDA and CDR2 SQIVND (reference sequence). This CDR3 contains 13 residues. V was pared by 9 bases and J by 2 bases, with 11 bases between.